This T cell receptor (beta chain) was recovered during a study of cytomegalovirus exposure and HLA in healthy donors. Whole-study results and caveats: In a later analysis, TCR beta V- and J-gene trimming was associated with a missense DCLRE1C variant. Sequence variants that were highly shared formed a cluster that was likely a sequencing artifact. Presence/absence results assume similar sequencing depth per donor, which may not hold.

The PCR was carried out with 60 Vbeta primers and 13 Jbeta primers. Some clones are missing from TCRdb's copy, which holds only in-frame ones; the method was immunoSEQ multiplex PCR. The sample holds about 130,000 clones, approximately 75% seen once. With 2 bases clipped from V and 12 bases from J, the junction kept 16 bases outside the gene matches. This CDR3 spans 16 amino acids. CDR1 and CDR2 from the germline V gene are SEHNR and FQNEAQ (reference sequence). For this clone: Its antigen is unknown.

This rearrangement joins TRBV7-9 to TRBJ2-1; 7 bases are shared with TRBD1. Sequenced sample: PBMCs. The source is a male donor in good health and CMV-seronegative. This chain's CDR3 is CASSLIQGGPTDGQFF. The DNA for the CDR3 is TGTGCCAGCAGCTTAATCCAAGGGGGCCCCACAGACGGGCAGTTCTTC.